Listed below are T cell receptor beta chains from one sample, sequenced in a study of regulatory T cells in long-lasting Graves disease. From the multiplex PCR reads, TCRdb called clonotypes with MiXCR, one entry per CDR3 protein. This sample has some 200,000 distinct CDR3 sequences, with roughly a fifth found just once. These sequences were also reported in another study, on T cells in Graves' hyperthyroidism and ophthalmopathy.

Sequenced here: peripheral blood mononuclear cells (PBMCs), sampled at new diagnosis, from a patient treated with antithyroid drugs. These receptors came from a woman in her 30s with Graves disease. Both conserved end residues are part of each CDR3. Fields, in order: clone size, V gene, J gene, D gene, CDR3 length, CDR3 DNA, CDR3 protein. The D gene is left open where the match is weak. A clone size is listed for some rows: how often the clone was seen (once, few, many), or a class if it is expanded.

clone_size: many; v_call: TRBV20-1; j_call: TRBJ2-7; d_call: TRBD2; cdr3_length: 14; cdr3_nt: TGCAGTGCTATTCCCGGGACTAGCGGCTACGAGCAGTACTTC; cdr3_aa: CSAIPGTSGYEQYF
clone_size: many; v_call: TRBV4-1; j_call: TRBJ2-3; d_call: NA; cdr3_length: 14; cdr3_nt: TGCGCCAGCAGCCCACAGCAGGAAGGGGATACGCAGTATTTT; cdr3_aa: CASSPQQEGDTQYF
clone_size: many; v_call: TRBV4-2; j_call: TRBJ1-2; d_call: NA; cdr3_length: 14; cdr3_nt: TGTGCCAGCAGCCAAGTCAAACAGCCCTATGGCTACACCTTC; cdr3_aa: CASSQVKQPYGYTF
clone_size: many; v_call: TRBV28; j_call: TRBJ1-2; d_call: TRBD1; cdr3_length: 15; cdr3_nt: TGTGCCAGCAGCCCTTATGGGCAGGGGGGCTATGGCTACACCTTC; cdr3_aa: CASSPYGQGGYGYTF
clone_size: many; v_call: TRBV20-1; j_call: TRBJ2-7; d_call: TRBD1; cdr3_length: 16; cdr3_nt: TGCAGTGCTAGTCCCCTCGGGCTAGGGGGCGGGTACGAGCAGTACTTC; cdr3_aa: CSASPLGLGGGYEQYF
clone_size: many; v_call: TRBV6-6; j_call: TRBJ1-1; d_call: NA; cdr3_length: 16; cdr3_nt: TGTGCCAGCAGTTACTCGACTACGTCCGGTAACACTGAAGCTTTCTTT; cdr3_aa: CASSYSTTSGNTEAFF
clone_size: many; v_call: TRBV28; j_call: TRBJ1-2; d_call: NA; cdr3_length: 16; cdr3_nt: TGTGCCAGCAGTTTTCAAACACCCTTAGCTAACTATGGCTACACCTTC; cdr3_aa: CASSFQTPLANYGYTF
clone_size: many; v_call: TRBV12-3/TRBV12-4; j_call: TRBJ1-4; d_call: TRBD1; cdr3_length: 17; cdr3_nt: TGTGCCAGCAGTTCTCTGGGAGCCGGGACAGGGGGTGAAAAACTGTTTTTT; cdr3_aa: CASSSLGAGTGGEKLFF
clone_size: many; v_call: TRBV9; j_call: TRBJ1-3; d_call: NA; cdr3_length: 14; cdr3_nt: TGTGCCAGCAGCGTCGACATCTCTGGAAACACCATATATTTT; cdr3_aa: CASSVDISGNTIYF
clone_size: NA; v_call: TRBV7-3; j_call: TRBJ1-2; d_call: NA; cdr3_length: 13; cdr3_nt: TGTGCCAGCAGCTTATCTGGGGTCTATGGCTACACCTTC; cdr3_aa: CASSLSGVYGYTF
clone_size: many; v_call: TRBV20-1; j_call: TRBJ1-1; d_call: NA; cdr3_length: 13; cdr3_nt: TGCAGTGCTAGTGGGGGCGCGAACACTGAAGCTTTCTTT; cdr3_aa: CSASGGANTEAFF
clone_size: many; v_call: TRBV20-1; j_call: TRBJ2-1; d_call: NA; cdr3_length: 14; cdr3_nt: TGCAGTGCTAGAATGGGGGGATCCTACAATGAGCAGTTCTTC; cdr3_aa: CSARMGGSYNEQFF
clone_size: few; v_call: TRBV9; j_call: TRBJ1-3; d_call: NA; cdr3_length: 16; cdr3_nt: TGTGCCAGCACCAGGGGAGGGACCGGACGTTGGGACACCATATATTTT; cdr3_aa: CASTRGGTGRWDTIYF
clone_size: few; v_call: TRBV20-1; j_call: TRBJ2-2; d_call: NA; cdr3_length: 14; cdr3_nt: TGCAGTGCTAGAGAGACGGGGGAGGTCAGGGAGCTGTTTTTT; cdr3_aa: CSARETGEVRELFF
clone_size: many; v_call: TRBV27; j_call: TRBJ2-1; d_call: TRBD2; cdr3_length: 15; cdr3_nt: TGTGCCAGCAGTATCGGACTAGCGGGAGCACGGGTGCAGTTCTTC; cdr3_aa: CASSIGLAGARVQFF
clone_size: NA; v_call: TRBV4-1; j_call: TRBJ1-5; d_call: NA; cdr3_length: 16; cdr3_nt: TGCGCCAGCAGCCAACCAAGAGAGGGGGGAAATCAGCCCCAGCATTTT; cdr3_aa: CASSQPREGGNQPQHF
clone_size: many; v_call: TRBV19; j_call: TRBJ2-5; d_call: NA; cdr3_length: 13; cdr3_nt: TGTGCCAGTAGTATAGTGTGGCGGGAGACCCAGTACTTC; cdr3_aa: CASSIVWRETQYF
clone_size: many; v_call: TRBV10-2; j_call: TRBJ1-1; d_call: NA; cdr3_length: 13; cdr3_nt: TGCGCCAGCAGTGCCCCCGACGGTACTGAAGCTTTCTTT; cdr3_aa: CASSAPDGTEAFF
clone_size: many; v_call: TRBV20-1; j_call: TRBJ1-5; d_call: NA; cdr3_length: 13; cdr3_nt: TGCAGTGCCCGAGACCTCTCCGGAGGGCCCCAGCATTTT; cdr3_aa: CSARDLSGGPQHF
clone_size: many; v_call: TRBV24-1; j_call: TRBJ2-1; d_call: TRBD2; cdr3_length: 17; cdr3_nt: TGTGCCACCAGTGACTCCGGACTAGCGGGATCCTACAATGAGCAGTTCTTC; cdr3_aa: CATSDSGLAGSYNEQFF
clone_size: NA; v_call: TRBV20-1; j_call: TRBJ2-6; d_call: NA; cdr3_length: 14; cdr3_nt: TGCAGTGCTAGCCTATTAGCTGGGGCCAACGTCCTGACTTTC; cdr3_aa: CSASLLAGANVLTF
clone_size: many; v_call: TRBV7-9; j_call: TRBJ2-7; d_call: NA; cdr3_length: 13; cdr3_nt: TGTGCCAGCAGCCCTGGCCAGGACAGAGAGCAGTACTTC; cdr3_aa: CASSPGQDREQYF
clone_size: many; v_call: TRBV5-4; j_call: TRBJ2-7; d_call: NA; cdr3_length: 12; cdr3_nt: TGTGCCAGCAGCTTGATTGGTGGCAAGCAGTACTTC; cdr3_aa: CASSLIGGKQYF
clone_size: many; v_call: TRBV27; j_call: TRBJ2-1; d_call: TRBD1; cdr3_length: 15; cdr3_nt: TGTGCCAGCAGTCTTCTAGGGACAGGGGATAATGAGCAGTTCTTC; cdr3_aa: CASSLLGTGDNEQFF
clone_size: many; v_call: TRBV7-2; j_call: TRBJ2-5; d_call: TRBD2; cdr3_length: 16; cdr3_nt: TGTGCCAGCAGCTTAGTTGGGGGGAGGGCCCAAGAGACCCAGTACTTC; cdr3_aa: CASSLVGGRAQETQYF
clone_size: few; v_call: TRBV6-1; j_call: TRBJ2-2; d_call: NA; cdr3_length: 12; cdr3_nt: TGTGCCAGCAGGCGGGCGTCCGGGGAGCTGTTTTTT; cdr3_aa: CASRRASGELFF
clone_size: NA; v_call: TRBV27; j_call: TRBJ2-3; d_call: TRBD1; cdr3_length: 14; cdr3_nt: TGTGCCAGCAGAAGGACAGGGTCGGCTGATACGCAGTATTTT; cdr3_aa: CASRRTGSADTQYF
clone_size: NA; v_call: TRBV5-4; j_call: TRBJ1-6; d_call: NA; cdr3_length: 17; cdr3_nt: TGTGCCAGCAGCTCCTTGCCTTGGAGCTCCTATAATTCACCCCTCCACTTT; cdr3_aa: CASSSLPWSSYNSPLHF
clone_size: NA; v_call: TRBV7-9; j_call: TRBJ1-3; d_call: NA; cdr3_length: 15; cdr3_nt: TGTGCCAGCAGCTTCGCGACAGGCTCTGGAAACACCATATATTTT; cdr3_aa: CASSFATGSGNTIYF
clone_size: many; v_call: TRBV9; j_call: TRBJ2-1; d_call: TRBD2; cdr3_length: 15; cdr3_nt: TGTGCCAGCAGCGTATCTAGCGGACTCACGAATGAGCAGTTCTTC; cdr3_aa: CASSVSSGLTNEQFF
clone_size: NA; v_call: TRBV5-6; j_call: TRBJ2-7; d_call: NA; cdr3_length: 12; cdr3_nt: TGTGCCAGCAGCTTGGACCGGTTCGAGCAGTACTTC; cdr3_aa: CASSLDRFEQYF
clone_size: many; v_call: TRBV19; j_call: TRBJ2-2; d_call: NA; cdr3_length: 14; cdr3_nt: TGTGCCAGTAGTCTCAGACCGAACACCGGGGAGCTGTTTTTT; cdr3_aa: CASSLRPNTGELFF
clone_size: few; v_call: TRBV19; j_call: TRBJ1-5; d_call: NA; cdr3_length: 16; cdr3_nt: TGTGCCAGTAGTATGGCGGCTAGGAGGGAATGGCAGCCCCAGCATTTT; cdr3_aa: CASSMAARREWQPQHF
clone_size: many; v_call: TRBV20-1; j_call: TRBJ1-4; d_call: NA; cdr3_length: 15; cdr3_nt: TGCAGTGCTAGACAGGGGTTTAGGGCTAATGAAAAACTGTTTTTT; cdr3_aa: CSARQGFRANEKLFF
clone_size: many; v_call: TRBV20-1; j_call: TRBJ2-1; d_call: NA; cdr3_length: 14; cdr3_nt: TGCAGTGCTTACCCGTTCGCGGGGTACAATGAGCAGTTCTTC; cdr3_aa: CSAYPFAGYNEQFF
clone_size: NA; v_call: TRBV5-1; j_call: TRBJ1-1; d_call: NA; cdr3_length: 15; cdr3_nt: TGCGCCAGCAGCTTTGGGGGGGGGATGAACACTGAAGCTTTCTTT; cdr3_aa: CASSFGGGMNTEAFF
clone_size: many; v_call: TRBV6-1; j_call: TRBJ2-5; d_call: TRBD2; cdr3_length: 13; cdr3_nt: TGTGCCAGCACACTAGCGGGGGCGGAGACCCAGTACTTC; cdr3_aa: CASTLAGAETQYF
clone_size: many; v_call: TRBV6-1; j_call: TRBJ1-5; d_call: NA; cdr3_length: 15; cdr3_nt: TGTGCCAGCACCCTCGGGAGGGTGGGCAATCAGCCCCAGCATTTT; cdr3_aa: CASTLGRVGNQPQHF
clone_size: many; v_call: TRBV2; j_call: TRBJ1-4; d_call: NA; cdr3_length: 14; cdr3_nt: TGTGCCAGCAGCGGACAGAAAATGAATGAAAAACTGTTTTTT; cdr3_aa: CASSGQKMNEKLFF
clone_size: many; v_call: TRBV5-4; j_call: TRBJ1-2; d_call: TRBD1; cdr3_length: 13; cdr3_nt: TGTGCCAGCAGCTTGGCAGGGGGCCATGGCTACACCTTC; cdr3_aa: CASSLAGGHGYTF
clone_size: few; v_call: TRBV19; j_call: TRBJ1-5; d_call: TRBD1; cdr3_length: 15; cdr3_nt: TGTGCCAGTACCCCCGGGACAGGATTTATTCAGCCCCAGCATTTT; cdr3_aa: CASTPGTGFIQPQHF
clone_size: many; v_call: TRBV12-3/TRBV12-4; j_call: TRBJ2-5; d_call: NA; cdr3_length: 13; cdr3_nt: TGTGCCAGCAGTTTCGGGGATCAAGAGACCCAGTACTTC; cdr3_aa: CASSFGDQETQYF
clone_size: many; v_call: TRBV6-1; j_call: TRBJ1-2; d_call: TRBD1; cdr3_length: 15; cdr3_nt: TGTGCCAGCAGTGACTTTGCAGGGGGCCGGTATGGCTACACCTTC; cdr3_aa: CASSDFAGGRYGYTF
clone_size: NA; v_call: TRBV9; j_call: TRBJ1-2; d_call: TRBD1; cdr3_length: 15; cdr3_nt: TGTGCCAGCAGCGTAGTCCTGACAGGGGAGGATGGCTACACCTTC; cdr3_aa: CASSVVLTGEDGYTF
clone_size: many; v_call: TRBV6-1; j_call: TRBJ2-7; d_call: TRBD2; cdr3_length: 16; cdr3_nt: TGTGCCAGCAGGGAGACTAGCGGGAGTGGCGCCTACGAGCAGTACTTC; cdr3_aa: CASRETSGSGAYEQYF
clone_size: many; v_call: TRBV28; j_call: TRBJ2-3; d_call: NA; cdr3_length: 15; cdr3_nt: TGTGCCAGCAGCGGTGAGGGGGGCCAGGCAGATACGCAGTATTTT; cdr3_aa: CASSGEGGQADTQYF
clone_size: once; v_call: TRBV12-3/TRBV12-4; j_call: TRBJ2-5; d_call: NA; cdr3_length: 13; cdr3_nt: TGTGCCAGCAGTTTGATCTCCGGGGAGACCCAGTACTTC; cdr3_aa: CASSLISGETQYF
clone_size: many; v_call: TRBV24-1; j_call: TRBJ2-2; d_call: NA; cdr3_length: 11; cdr3_nt: TGTGCCACCAGTGACATCGGGGAGCTGTTTTTT; cdr3_aa: CATSDIGELFF
clone_size: many; v_call: TRBV11-2; j_call: TRBJ2-1; d_call: TRBD2; cdr3_length: 15; cdr3_nt: TGTGCCAGCAGCTCCGGACTAGCGGGAGGGACTGAGCAGTTCTTC; cdr3_aa: CASSSGLAGGTEQFF
clone_size: many; v_call: TRBV5-6; j_call: TRBJ2-6; d_call: NA; cdr3_length: 15; cdr3_nt: TGTGCCAGCAAGAAGGAATCGAATGGGGCCAACGTCCTGACTTTC; cdr3_aa: CASKKESNGANVLTF
clone_size: NA; v_call: TRBV30; j_call: TRBJ2-1; d_call: NA; cdr3_length: 12; cdr3_nt: TGTGCCTGGAGTGGGGAAGTGGATGGGCAGTTCTTC; cdr3_aa: CAWSGEVDGQFF
clone_size: many; v_call: TRBV29-1; j_call: TRBJ1-5; d_call: NA; cdr3_length: 13; cdr3_nt: TGCAGCGTTGTGAGGGACGACAGTGAGCCCCAGCATTTT; cdr3_aa: CSVVRDDSEPQHF
clone_size: NA; v_call: TRBV18; j_call: TRBJ2-2; d_call: NA; cdr3_length: 17; cdr3_nt: TGTGCCAGCTCACCCTGGGCTAGCCCTTCGAACACCGGGGAGCTGTTTTTT; cdr3_aa: CASSPWASPSNTGELFF
clone_size: many; v_call: TRBV11-2; j_call: TRBJ2-5; d_call: NA; cdr3_length: 14; cdr3_nt: TGTGCCAGCGCCGAGGAGGATTACTCGGAGACCCAGTACTTC; cdr3_aa: CASAEEDYSETQYF
clone_size: many; v_call: TRBV2; j_call: TRBJ2-7; d_call: NA; cdr3_length: 12; cdr3_nt: TGTGCCAGCAGGGTTGAGGGCGGCGAGCAGTACTTC; cdr3_aa: CASRVEGGEQYF
clone_size: few; v_call: TRBV4-2; j_call: TRBJ2-3; d_call: NA; cdr3_length: 16; cdr3_nt: TGTGCCAGCAGCCAAGATCGGGCGGGGGCGGCAGATACGCAGTATTTT; cdr3_aa: CASSQDRAGAADTQYF
clone_size: many; v_call: TRBV3-1; j_call: TRBJ1-1; d_call: NA; cdr3_length: 15; cdr3_nt: TGTGCCAGCAGCCAACCAGGACGGATAAACACTGAAGCTTTCTTT; cdr3_aa: CASSQPGRINTEAFF